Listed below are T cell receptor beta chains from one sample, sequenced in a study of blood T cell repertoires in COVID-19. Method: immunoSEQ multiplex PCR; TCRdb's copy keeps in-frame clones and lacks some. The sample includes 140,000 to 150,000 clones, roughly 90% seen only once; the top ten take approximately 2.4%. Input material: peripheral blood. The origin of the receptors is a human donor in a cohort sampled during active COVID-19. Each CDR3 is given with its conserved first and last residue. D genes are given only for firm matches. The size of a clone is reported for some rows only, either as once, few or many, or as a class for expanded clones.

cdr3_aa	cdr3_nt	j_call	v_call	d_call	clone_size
CASSPTATGVYGYTF	TGTGCCAGCAGCCCAACCGCGACAGGGGTCTATGGCTACACCTTC	TRBJ1-2	TRBV7-3	TRBD1	NA
CASSHQGQGAVGGYTF	TGTGCCAGCAGCCATCAAGGACAGGGGGCAGTTGGGGGCTACACCTTC	TRBJ1-2	TRBV14	TRBD1	few
CASGGGSSGNTIYF	TGTGCCAGCGGGGGGGGTAGTTCTGGAAACACCATATATTTT	TRBJ1-3	TRBV28	NA	NA
CASSPSSSLLPPYSPLHF	TGTGCCAGCAGCCCGAGCTCGTCCCTACTTCCGCCATATTCACCCCTCCACTTT	TRBJ1-6	TRBV7-2	NA	NA
CASSLARTGQETQYF	TGCGCCAGCAGCTTGGCGAGGACAGGTCAAGAGACCCAGTACTTC	TRBJ2-5	TRBV5-1	TRBD1	NA
CASSLGASTDTQYF	TGTGCCAGCAGCTTAGGGGCAAGCACAGATACGCAGTATTTT	TRBJ2-3	TRBV7-2	NA	NA
CASSYGGSGYTF	TGTGCCAGCAGTTACGGAGGGTCTGGCTACACCTTC	TRBJ1-2	TRBV6-5	NA	NA
CASSARQGRNEQFF	TGTGCCAGCAGCGCCCGACAGGGACGCAATGAGCAGTTCTTC	TRBJ2-1	TRBV7-2	TRBD1	NA
CSASGPGTSNSYEQYF	TGCAGCGCCAGTGGGCCTGGGACTAGCAACTCCTACGAGCAGTACTTC	TRBJ2-7	TRBV29-1	TRBD2	NA
CASSLGTGFTLKETQYF	TGTGCCAGCAGCTTGGGGACAGGATTCACCTTGAAAGAGACCCAGTACTTC	TRBJ2-5	TRBV7-9	TRBD1	NA
CAWSVGGPSYNSPLHF	TGTGCCTGGAGTGTAGGGGGACCCTCCTATAATTCACCCCTCCACTTT	TRBJ1-6	TRBV30	NA	few
CASSTTGSGLYYNSPLHF	TGTGCCAGCAGCACGACAGGGTCCGGCCTATATTATAATTCACCCCTCCACTTT	TRBJ1-6	TRBV5-4	TRBD1	NA
CASSLSRDSAYEQYF	TGTGCCAGCAGCTTGTCTCGGGACAGCGCGTACGAGCAGTACTTC	TRBJ2-7	TRBV4-2	TRBD1	few